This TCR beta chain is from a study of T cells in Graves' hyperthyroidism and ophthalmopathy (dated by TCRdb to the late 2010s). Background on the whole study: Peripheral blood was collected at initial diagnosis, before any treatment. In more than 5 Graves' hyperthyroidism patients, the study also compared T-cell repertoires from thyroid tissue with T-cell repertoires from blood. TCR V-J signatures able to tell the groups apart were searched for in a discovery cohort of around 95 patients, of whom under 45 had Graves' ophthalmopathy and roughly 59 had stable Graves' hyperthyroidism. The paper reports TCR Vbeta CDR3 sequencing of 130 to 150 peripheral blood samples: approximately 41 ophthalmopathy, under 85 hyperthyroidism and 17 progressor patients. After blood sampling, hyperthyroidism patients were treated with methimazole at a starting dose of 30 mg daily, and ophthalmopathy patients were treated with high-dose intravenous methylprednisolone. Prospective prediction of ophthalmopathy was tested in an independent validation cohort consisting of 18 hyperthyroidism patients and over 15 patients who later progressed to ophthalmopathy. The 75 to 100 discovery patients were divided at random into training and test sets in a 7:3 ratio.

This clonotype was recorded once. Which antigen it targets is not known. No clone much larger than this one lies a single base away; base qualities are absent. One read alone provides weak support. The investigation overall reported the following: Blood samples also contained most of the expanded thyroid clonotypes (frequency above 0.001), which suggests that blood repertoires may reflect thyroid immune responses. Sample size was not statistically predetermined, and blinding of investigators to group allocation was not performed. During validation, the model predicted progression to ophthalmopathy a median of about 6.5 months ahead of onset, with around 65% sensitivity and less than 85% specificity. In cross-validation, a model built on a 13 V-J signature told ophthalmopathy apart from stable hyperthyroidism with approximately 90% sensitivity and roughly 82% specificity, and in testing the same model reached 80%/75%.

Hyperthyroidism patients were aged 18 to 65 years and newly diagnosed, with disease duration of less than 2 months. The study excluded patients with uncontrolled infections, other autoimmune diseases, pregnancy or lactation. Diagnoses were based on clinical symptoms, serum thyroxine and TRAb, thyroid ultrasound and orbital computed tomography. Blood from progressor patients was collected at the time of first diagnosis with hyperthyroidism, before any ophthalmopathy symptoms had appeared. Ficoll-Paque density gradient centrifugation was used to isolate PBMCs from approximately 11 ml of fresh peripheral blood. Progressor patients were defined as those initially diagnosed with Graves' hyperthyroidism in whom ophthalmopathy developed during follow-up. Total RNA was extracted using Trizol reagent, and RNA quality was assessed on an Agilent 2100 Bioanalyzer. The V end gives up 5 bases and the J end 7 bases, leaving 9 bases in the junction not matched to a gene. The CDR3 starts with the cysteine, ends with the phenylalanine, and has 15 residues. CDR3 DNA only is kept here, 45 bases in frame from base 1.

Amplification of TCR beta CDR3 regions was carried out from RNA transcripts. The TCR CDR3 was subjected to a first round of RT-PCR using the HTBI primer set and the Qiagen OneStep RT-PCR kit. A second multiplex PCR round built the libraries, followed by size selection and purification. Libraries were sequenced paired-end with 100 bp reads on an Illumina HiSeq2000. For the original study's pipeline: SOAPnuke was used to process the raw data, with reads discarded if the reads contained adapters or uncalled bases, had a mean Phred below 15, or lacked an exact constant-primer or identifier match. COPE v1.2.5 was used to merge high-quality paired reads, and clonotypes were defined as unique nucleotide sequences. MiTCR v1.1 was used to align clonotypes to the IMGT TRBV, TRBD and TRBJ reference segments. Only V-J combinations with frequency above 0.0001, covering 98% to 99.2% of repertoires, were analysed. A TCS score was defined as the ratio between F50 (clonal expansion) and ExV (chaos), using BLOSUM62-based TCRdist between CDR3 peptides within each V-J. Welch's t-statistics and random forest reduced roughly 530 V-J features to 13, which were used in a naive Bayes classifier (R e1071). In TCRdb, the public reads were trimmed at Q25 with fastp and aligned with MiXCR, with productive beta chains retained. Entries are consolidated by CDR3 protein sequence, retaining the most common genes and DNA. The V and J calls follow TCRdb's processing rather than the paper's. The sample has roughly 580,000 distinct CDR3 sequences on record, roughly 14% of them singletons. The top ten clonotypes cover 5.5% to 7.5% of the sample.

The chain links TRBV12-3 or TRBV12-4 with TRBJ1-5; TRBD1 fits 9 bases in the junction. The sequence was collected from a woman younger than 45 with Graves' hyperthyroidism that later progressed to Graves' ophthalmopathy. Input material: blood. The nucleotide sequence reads TGTGCCAGCAGTGTCTCGGGACAGGGTATCCAGCCCCAGCATTTT. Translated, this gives CASSVSGQGIQPQHF.